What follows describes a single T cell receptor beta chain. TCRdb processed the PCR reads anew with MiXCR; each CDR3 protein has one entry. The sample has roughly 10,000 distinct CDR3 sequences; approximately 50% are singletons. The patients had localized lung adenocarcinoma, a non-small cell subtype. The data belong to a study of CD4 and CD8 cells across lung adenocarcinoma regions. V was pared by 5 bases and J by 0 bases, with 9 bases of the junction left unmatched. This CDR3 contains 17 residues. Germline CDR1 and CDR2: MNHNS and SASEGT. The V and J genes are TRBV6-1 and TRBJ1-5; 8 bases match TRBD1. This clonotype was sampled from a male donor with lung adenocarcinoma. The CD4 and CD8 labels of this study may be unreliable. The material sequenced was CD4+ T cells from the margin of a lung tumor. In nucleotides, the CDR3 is TGTGCCAGCAGTAAAACAGGGACAGGCGTTAGCAATCAGCCCCAGCATTTT. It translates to CASSKTGTGVSNQPQHF.